This T cell receptor (beta chain) was recovered during a study of blood T cell repertoires in COVID-19. Study information: PBMCs, B-cell-depleted T cells, or T cells were the source of the cDNA or gDNA that made up the material.

TCRdb's copy holds only in-frame clones and misses some; the assay was immunoSEQ multiplex PCR. Altogether roughly 240,000 clones are present, roughly 89% being singletons, with the ten largest covering 2.5% to 3%. CDR1 and CDR2 (germline): SNHLY, FYNNEI. CDR3 length equals 12 residues. The V end was cut by 2 bases, the J end by 7 bases, with 5 bases between. The chain carries TRBV2 and TRBJ1-4, with a tentative D call TRBD1 (5 bases). This clonotype originated in a woman between 25 and 40 years old with acute COVID-19. Sequenced sample: PBMCs or T cells enriched from blood (not recorded which). CDR3 nucleotide sequence: TGTGCCAGCAGTGAACAGGGTGAAAAACTGTTTTTT. Translated: CASSEQGEKLFF. Combining the CDR3 with reference TRBV2 and TRBJ1-4 gives the whole variable domain EPEVTQTPSHQVTQMGQEVILRCVPISNHLYFYWYRQILGQKVEFLVSFYNNEISEKSEIFDDQFSVERPDGSNFTLKIRSTKLEDSAMYFCASSEQGEKLFFGSGTQLSVL.